This entry lists 30 T cell receptor beta chains sequenced from one sample in a study of T cell repertoires in cytomegalovirus infection (dated by TCRdb to about 2019). What this sample's treatment or condition label stands for: in vitro stimulation with specific CMV peptide epitopes to enrich CMV-specific T cells. Instrument used: Illumina HiSeq 1500. The public sequencing data were trimmed at Q25 with fastp and processed into clonotypes with MiXCR by TCRdb, which kept only in-frame beta chains. Every entry covers one CDR3 protein and lists the most common genes and DNA from its rows. This sample gives 350,000 to 400,000 distinct CDR3 sequences in total; just under 35% of them show up just once. Together, the top ten hold less than 15% of the sample. Their antigens are not known. The sequenced sample was cultured PBMCs, obtained from culture after CMV antigen stimulation. These receptors originate from a human donor in good health (CMV status not recorded). Some clones in this sample may be carry-over from other donors' samples.

The gene calls are TRBV19 and TRBJ2-2; D remains ambiguous. The CDR3 contains 11 residues. Between the trimmed V and J ends, which lost 8 bases and 6 bases, there was a span of 7 bases. Germline values: CDR1 LNHDA, CDR2 SQIVND (reference sequence). The CDR3 is CASSYPGELFF. CDR3 coding DNA: TGTGCCAGTTCCTACCCCGGGGAGCTGTTTTTT.

The rearrangement uses TRBV29-1 and TRBJ2-3; TRBD2 matches at 7 bases. J lost 3 bases, V lost 8 bases, and 8 bases had no gene match. Germline-derived CDR1 and CDR2 are SQVTM and ANQGSEA. The CDR3 is 13 amino acids. DNA of the CDR3: TGCAGCCCCTGGGACTATGCAACAGATACGCAGTATTTT. It encodes CSPWDYATDTQYF.

This clonotype was counted a few times. This chain connects TRBV28 to TRBJ2-5; the D gene is possibly TRBD2 (5 bases). Germline V gene data show CDR1 as MDHEN and CDR2 as SYDVKM. Trimming stripped 10 bases from V and 7 bases from J, with 16 bases between. This CDR3 is 12 amino acids long. The CDR3: CATREGPRTQYF. The CDR3 DNA reads as TGTGCCACGAGGGAAGGCCCTAGGACCCAGTACTTC.

The rearrangement joins TRBV7-2 to TRBJ2-5, with D tentatively TRBD1 (7 bases). Per the germline V gene, CDR1 is SGHTA and CDR2 is FQGNSA. This CDR3 spans 16 amino acids. V was clipped by 1 base and J by 5 bases, with 17 bases between them. The CDR3 reads CASSLVSRTGGETQYF. The DNA of the CDR3 is TGTGCCAGCAGCTTAGTATCCAGGACAGGAGGGGAGACCCAGTACTTC.

The CDR3, as DNA: TGTGCCAGCAGCTTAATTGGGACGGCCTACGAGCAGTACTTC. As protein: CASSLIGTAYEQYF. V usage is TRBV11-2 and J usage is TRBJ2-7; perhaps D is TRBD1 or TRBD2 (5 bases each). Germline CDR1 reads SGHAT; CDR2 reads FQNNGV. This CDR3 comprises 14 residues. Trimming shortened V by 2 bases and J by 2 bases, and 10 bases separated the two germline ends. The complete variable domain, with remaining parts taken from reference TRBV11-2 and TRBJ2-7, reads EAGVAQSPRYKIIEKRQSVAFWCNPISGHATLYWYQQILGQGPKLLIQFQNNGVVDDSQLPKDRFSAERLKGVDSTLKIQPAKLEDSAVYLCASSLIGTAYEQYFGPGTRLTVT.

This clonotype has just one count. V gene TRBV6-1 combines with J gene TRBJ2-2; TRBD1 aligns across 10 bases. V dropped 5 bases and J dropped 6; count of bases not matched to a gene: 12. Germline V gene sequence: CDR1 MNHNS, CDR2 SASEGT. The CDR3 is made up of 17 amino acids. CDR3 protein: CASSQSTGGVSPGELFF. Written as DNA, the CDR3 is TGTGCCAGCAGTCAGTCGACAGGGGGCGTTAGTCCCGGGGAGCTGTTTTTT.

This clonotype was detected a few times. The V call is TRBV7-6, the J call TRBJ2-5; D is unresolved. This CDR3 contains 12 residues. The germline V gene has CDR1 SGHVS and CDR2 FNYEAQ. Trimming shortened V by 2 bases and J by 4 bases, and 5 bases separated the two germline ends. The CDR3 spells CASSLQSETQYF. The CDR3, as DNA: TGTGCCAGCAGCTTACAATCAGAGACCCAGTACTTC.

A few counts support this clonotype. This chain uses TRBV19 with TRBJ2-7; tentatively, D is TRBD1 (6 bases). Germline V gene data show CDR1 as LNHDA and CDR2 as SQIVND (reference sequence). Trimming shortened V by 5 bases and J by 0 bases, and 11 bases separated the two germline ends. There are 14 residues in the CDR3. Here the CDR3 reads CASSRQGSSYEQYF. CDR3 nucleotides: TGTGCCAGTAGTCGGCAGGGGAGCTCCTACGAGCAGTACTTC.

The count of this clonotype is one. V is TRBV4-1 and J is TRBJ2-6; no firm D call. The CDR3 sequence is 17 residues long. With 4 bases removed from V and 0 bases from J, the gap between germline ends came to 13 bases. Germline values: CDR1 MGHRA, CDR2 YSYEKL. This CDR3 is CASSRALPTSGANVLTF. The CDR3 DNA sequence: TGCGCCAGCAGCCGAGCCCTACCTACCTCTGGGGCCAACGTCCTGACTTTC.

There are many counts of this clonotype. The CDR3 sequence is CASKGSTDTQYF. Here the CDR3 DNA reads TGTGCCAGCAAGGGTAGCACAGATACGCAGTATTTT. V is TRBV6-5 and J is TRBJ2-3; D not resolved. The germline V gene encodes CDR1 MNHEY and CDR2 SVGAGI. Trimming left V 7 bases short and J 0 bases short, with 5 bases between. The CDR3 has 12 amino acids.

This clonotype was observed once. The genes are TRBV7-2 and TRBJ1-2; D remains unclear. The CDR3 spans 14 residues. With 5 bases removed from V and 0 bases from J, the gap between germline ends came to 10 bases. Germline assignment: CDR1 SGHTA and CDR2 FQGNSA. CDR3 nucleotide sequence: TGTGCCAGCAGCAGACCGAGAGCTAACTATGGCTACACCTTC. Translated, it gives CASSRPRANYGYTF.

The V gene is TRBV4-2, the J gene TRBJ2-1; D might be TRBD2 (5 bases). The ends were cut back, 0 bases at V and 3 bases at J, with 15 bases in the middle. The CDR3 is 17 amino acids. Germline V CDR1 and CDR2: LGHNA, YNFKEQ. The CDR3 DNA follows: TGTGCCAGCAGCCAAGAGGCGGCGGGTTCCTTCTACAATGAGCAGTTCTTC. Its protein product is CASSQEAAGSFYNEQFF.

This clonotype was detected only a few times. The CDR3 coding sequence is TGTGCCAGCAGTCCGGGCAGTGTCACTGAAGCTTTCTTT. This gives the protein CASSPGSVTEAFF. This chain links TRBV28 with TRBJ1-1, with unresolved D. Germline-derived CDR1 and CDR2 are MDHEN and SYDVKM. The CDR3 loop spans 13 amino acids. V lost 5 bases, J lost 4 bases, and 11 bases lay in between.

This clonotype was counted a single time. The gene calls are TRBV4-3 and TRBJ2-2; TRBD1 aligns across 8 bases. With 4 bases clipped from V and 0 bases from J, the junction kept 4 bases outside the gene matches. Germline CDR1 LGHNA, CDR2 YSLEER. CDR3 length: 16 residues. CDR3 in amino acids: CASSRRQGPNTGELFF. The CDR3 bases are TGCGCCAGCAGCCGGCGACAGGGGCCGAACACCGGGGAGCTGTTTTTT.

The chain recombines TRBV20-1 with TRBJ2-3; TRBD1 agrees at 7 bases. Trimming took 5 bases from V and 4 from J; bases not matched to a gene: 12. The CDR3 runs 15 residues. Germline CDR1 and CDR2: DFQATT and SNEGSKA (reference sequence). The chain's CDR3 is CSARNDRERADTQYF. As DNA, the CDR3 is TGCAGTGCTCGAAATGACAGGGAACGCGCAGATACGCAGTATTTT.

This clonotype has more than one count but fewer than ten. This chain uses TRBV7-2 with TRBJ2-4; no clear D. Trimming removed 4 bases from V and 1 base from J, with 8 bases in between. In germline, CDR1 is SGHTA, CDR2 FQGNSA. The CDR3 loop spans 14 amino acids. The CDR3 spells CASSSGSAKNIQYF. The CDR3 region has the DNA TGTGCCAGCAGCTCCGGCAGTGCCAAAAACATTCAGTACTTC.

This clonotype was counted only a few times. The chain employs TRBV7-2 and TRBJ2-3; tentatively, D is TRBD2 (6 bases). Germline CDR1 and CDR2: SGHTA and FQGNSA. The CDR3 has 13 amino acids. With 5 bases removed from V and 3 bases from J, the gap between germline ends came to 9 bases. This chain's CDR3 is CASSAAGTDTQYF. CDR3 in DNA: TGTGCCAGCAGCGCTGCGGGGACAGATACGCAGTATTTT.

This clonotype was detected a few times. The chain couples TRBV20-1 to TRBJ2-1; 8 nucleotides agree with TRBD2. V lost 5 bases and J lost 0; bases outside the gene matches: 18. CDR3 length equals 19 residues. Germline assignment: CDR1 DFQATT and CDR2 SNEGSKA (reference sequence). CDR3 residues: CSACRRAGAILSSYNEQFF. CDR3 nucleotide sequence: TGCAGTGCTTGCCGCAGAGCGGGAGCCATCCTCAGCTCCTACAATGAGCAGTTCTTC.

There are a few counts of this clonotype. The gene calls are TRBV4-3 and TRBJ2-2; D is uncertain. The V gene's germline CDR1 is LGHNA and CDR2 YSLEER. The CDR3 runs to 16 residues. V lost 4 bases and J lost 0, with 12 bases in between. In nucleotides, the CDR3 is TGCGCCAGCAGCCCTTTGACAAGCCCGAACACCGGGGAGCTGTTTTTT. Amino acid sequence: CASSPLTSPNTGELFF.

This clonotype came up a few times. DNA of the CDR3: TGCGCCAGCAGCCCGGCGGGGTCTCACTCTGGAAACACCATATATTTT. Translation gives CASSPAGSHSGNTIYF. The V and J genes are TRBV5-1 and TRBJ1-3; D gene uncertain. The V end was cut by 4 bases, the J end by 0 bases, with 14 bases between. CDR3 length equals 16 residues. The germline gives CDR1 SGHRS, CDR2 YFSETQ.

Written as DNA, the CDR3 is TGCAGTGCTAGGAGGCCGGGAGGTCGAAAGGGAGAGCAGTACTTC. Translating it yields CSARRPGGRKGEQYF. The chain recombines TRBV20-1 with TRBJ2-7; TRBD2 aligns across 7 bases. The CDR3 sequence is 15 residues long. With 3 bases clipped from V and 7 bases from J, the junction kept 15 bases outside the gene matches. CDR1 and CDR2 (germline): DFQATT, SNEGSKA (reference sequence).

The chain employs TRBV2 and TRBJ2-2, with 9 bases that match TRBD2. The V gene end was trimmed by 6 bases and the J gene end by 3 bases; junction bases not matched to a gene: 5. CDR1 and CDR2 (germline): SNHLY, FYNNEI. The CDR3 totals 15 residues. CDR3 sequence reads: CASSPAGGDTGELFF. The CDR3 DNA sequence: TGTGCCAGCAGCCCGGCGGGGGGGGACACCGGGGAGCTGTTTTTT.

This clonotype was counted at least ten times. The rearrangement links TRBV4-3 to TRBJ2-7; no reliable D call. V was clipped by 0 bases and J by 0 bases, with 12 bases between them. CDR1 is LGHNA, CDR2 YSLEER, per germline. This CDR3 has 16 amino acids. Here the CDR3 DNA reads TGCGCCAGCAGCCAAGATAGTCGCAGCTACTCCTACGAGCAGTACTTC. It encodes CASSQDSRSYSYEQYF.

V gene TRBV12-3 or TRBV12-4 combines with J gene TRBJ2-1; perhaps TRBD2 as D (5 bases). Between the trimmed V and J ends, which lost 6 bases and 6 bases, there was a span of 18 bases. The CDR3 has 15 residues. The CDR3 DNA reads as TGTGCCAGCAGCTCAGGACTCTCAAACGGCAATGAGCAGTTCTTC. It translates to CASSSGLSNGNEQFF.

This clonotype was observed at least ten times. The J gene is TRBJ2-3, the V gene TRBV7-8; a weak D match, TRBD2 (6 bases). Per the germline V gene, CDR1 is SGHVS and CDR2 is FQNEAQ. The CDR3 is 19 amino acids. Trimming stripped 5 bases from V and 3 bases from J, with 27 bases between. The CDR3 spells CASSLLPQRARGITDTQYF. DNA for the CDR3: TGTGCCAGCAGCCTACTTCCACAGCGGGCTCGAGGGATTACAGATACGCAGTATTTT. Full variable domain (missing parts from reference TRBV7-8 and TRBJ2-3): GAGVSQSPRYKVAKRGQDVALRCDPISGHVSLFWYQQALGQGPEFLTYFQNEAQLDKSGLPSDRFFAERPEGSVSTLKIQRTQQEDSAVYLCASSLLPQRARGITDTQYFGPGTRLTVL.

This clonotype was picked up a small number of times. It is unclear where the CDR3 begins or ends on the DNA, so no DNA is shown, and the CDR3 is as TCRdb lists it. The chain employs TRBV28 and TRBJ1-5; the table's D call of TRBD1 was not tested on the DNA. Counting both end residues, the CDR3 totals 14 amino acids. Per the germline V gene, CDR1 is MDHEN and CDR2 is SYDVKM. CDR3 protein: CASSSGQGILAQHF.

This clonotype appeared once. CDR3 sequence: CAIRSDREAKNIQYF. CDR3 in DNA: TGTGCCATCAGGTCGGACAGGGAAGCCAAAAACATTCAGTACTTC. This sequence joins TRBV10-3 and TRBJ2-4; 8 nucleotides align to TRBD1. The CDR3 extends over 15 amino acids. The germline gives CDR1 ENHRY, CDR2 SYGVKD. Germline trimming cut 6 bases from V and 0 bases from J; bases unmatched to any gene: 4.

V and J are TRBV6-4 and TRBJ2-7, with 14 bases fitting TRBD2. V trimming: 0 bases; J trimming: 1 base; junction bases outside the gene matches: 8. CDR3 length: 19 residues. Germline V gives CDR1 MRHNA, CDR2 SNTAGT. The chain's CDR3 is CASSDSRLAGGPRSYEQYV. CDR3 DNA sequence: TGTGCCAGCAGTGACTCGAGACTAGCGGGAGGGCCCAGATCCTACGAGCAGTACGTC.

The chain links TRBV19 to TRBJ1-1; no reliable D call. This CDR3 has 12 residues. Germline V lookup: CDR1 LNHDA, CDR2 SQIVND (reference sequence). V was cut by 3 bases and J by 1 base, with 3 bases left in between. CDR3: CASSMWNTEAFF. The CDR3 nucleotides are TGTGCCAGTAGTATGTGGAACACTGAAGCTTTCTTT. Drawing the rest from reference TRBV19 and TRBJ1-1, the complete variable domain is DGGITQSPKYLFRKEGQNVTLSCEQNLNHDAMYWYRQDPGQGLRLIYYSQIVNDFQKGDIAEGYSVSREKKESFPLTVTSAQKNPTAFYLCASSMWNTEAFFGQGTRLTVV.

This chain connects TRBV27 to TRBJ2-3; 9 nucleotides agree with TRBD2. Germline CDR1 reads MNHEY; CDR2 reads SMNVEV (reference sequence). Unmatched junction bases numbered 8, after V lost 6 bases and J lost 4 bases. This CDR3 has 15 residues. DNA of the CDR3: TGTGCCAGCAGACCAAGCGGGAGGTTCCCAGATACGCAGTATTTT. Translation: CASRPSGRFPDTQYF.